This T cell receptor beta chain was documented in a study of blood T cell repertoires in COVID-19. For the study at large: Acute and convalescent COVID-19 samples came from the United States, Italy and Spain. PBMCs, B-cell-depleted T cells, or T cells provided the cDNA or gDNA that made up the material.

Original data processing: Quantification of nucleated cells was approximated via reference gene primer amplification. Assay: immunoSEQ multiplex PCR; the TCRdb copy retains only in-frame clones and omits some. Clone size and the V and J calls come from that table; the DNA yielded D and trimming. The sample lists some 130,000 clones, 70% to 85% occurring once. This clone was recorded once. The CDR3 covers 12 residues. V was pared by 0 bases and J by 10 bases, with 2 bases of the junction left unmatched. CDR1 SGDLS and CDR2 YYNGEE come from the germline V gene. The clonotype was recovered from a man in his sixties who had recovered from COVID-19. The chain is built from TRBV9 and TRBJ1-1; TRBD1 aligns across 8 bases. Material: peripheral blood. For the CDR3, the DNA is TGTGCCAGCAGCGTAGTAACAGGGGGAGCTTTCTTT. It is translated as CASSVVTGGAFF.